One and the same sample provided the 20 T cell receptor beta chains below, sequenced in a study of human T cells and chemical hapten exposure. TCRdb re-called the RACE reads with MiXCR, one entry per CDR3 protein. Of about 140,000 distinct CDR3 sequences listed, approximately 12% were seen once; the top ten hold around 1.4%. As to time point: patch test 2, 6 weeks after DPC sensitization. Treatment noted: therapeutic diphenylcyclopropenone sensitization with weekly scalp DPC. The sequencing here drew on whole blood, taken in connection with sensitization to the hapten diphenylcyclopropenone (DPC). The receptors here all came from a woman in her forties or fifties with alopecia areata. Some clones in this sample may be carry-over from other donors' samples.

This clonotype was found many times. The chain's CDR3 is CASSLGQGWDTEAFF. CDR3 coding DNA: TGCGCCAGCAGCTTGGGTCAGGGTTGGGACACTGAAGCTTTCTTT. V is TRBV5-1 and J is TRBJ1-1; D is perhaps TRBD1 (5 bases). V was trimmed by 0 bases and J by 3 bases, leaving 12 bases between them. The CDR3 loop spans 15 amino acids. Germline values: CDR1 SGHRS, CDR2 YFSETQ. Looking up the rest from reference TRBV5-1 and TRBJ1-1 gives the full variable domain: KAGVTQTPRYLIKTRGQQVTLSCSPISGHRSVSWYQQTPGQGLQFLFEYFSETQRNKGNFPGRFSGRQFSNSRSEMNVSTLELGDSALYLCASSLGQGWDTEAFFGQGTRLTVV.

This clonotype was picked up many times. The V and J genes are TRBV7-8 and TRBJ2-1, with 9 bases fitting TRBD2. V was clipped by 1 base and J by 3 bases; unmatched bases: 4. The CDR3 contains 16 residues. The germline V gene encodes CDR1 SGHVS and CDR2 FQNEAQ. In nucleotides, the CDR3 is TGTGCCAGCAGCTTAGGCGGACTAGCGATCTACAATGAGCAGTTCTTC. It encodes CASSLGGLAIYNEQFF. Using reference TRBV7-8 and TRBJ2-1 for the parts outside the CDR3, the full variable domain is GAGVSQSPRYKVAKRGQDVALRCDPISGHVSLFWYQQALGQGPEFLTYFQNEAQLDKSGLPSDRFFAERPEGSVSTLKIQRTQQEDSAVYLCASSLGGLAIYNEQFFGPGTRLTVL.

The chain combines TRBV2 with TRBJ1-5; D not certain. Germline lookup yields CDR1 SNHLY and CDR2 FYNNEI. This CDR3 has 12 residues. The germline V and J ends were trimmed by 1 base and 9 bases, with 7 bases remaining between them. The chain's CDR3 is CASSEGASPQHF. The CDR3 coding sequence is TGTGCCAGCAGTGAAGGGGCCTCGCCCCAGCATTTT.

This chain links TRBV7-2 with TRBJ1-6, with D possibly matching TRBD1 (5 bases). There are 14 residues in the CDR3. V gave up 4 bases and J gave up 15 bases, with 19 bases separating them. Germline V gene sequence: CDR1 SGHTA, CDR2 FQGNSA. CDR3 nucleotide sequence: TGTGCCAGCAGCTCAACTAGGGACGCCACCATCCTCCACTTT. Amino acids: CASSSTRDATILHF.

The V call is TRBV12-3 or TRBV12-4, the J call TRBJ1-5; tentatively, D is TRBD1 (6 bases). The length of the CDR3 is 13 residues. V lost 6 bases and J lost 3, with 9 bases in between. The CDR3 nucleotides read TGTGCCAGCAGCGGACAGCTCAATCAGCCCCAGCATTTT. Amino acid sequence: CASSGQLNQPQHF.

The CDR3, as DNA: TGTGCCAGCAGTTTATTTCCTAGCACGGTCTACGAGCAGTACTTC. Its protein is CASSLFPSTVYEQYF. The J gene is TRBJ2-7, the V gene TRBV27; the D gene is possibly TRBD2 (5 bases). Trimming cost V 1 base and J 3 bases, with 13 bases left between them. CDR3 length equals 15 residues. Looked up from germline, CDR1 is MNHEY and CDR2 is SMNVEV (reference sequence).

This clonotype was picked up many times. CDR3 sequence (DNA): TGTGCCAGCAGCTACCAGGCGGATACGCAGTATTTT. Its protein is CASSYQADTQYF. V usage is TRBV14 and J usage is TRBJ2-3; no clear D. This CDR3 is built from 12 residues. With 5 bases removed from V and 6 bases from J, the gap between germline ends came to 9 bases. The germline gives CDR1 SGHDN, CDR2 FVKESK.

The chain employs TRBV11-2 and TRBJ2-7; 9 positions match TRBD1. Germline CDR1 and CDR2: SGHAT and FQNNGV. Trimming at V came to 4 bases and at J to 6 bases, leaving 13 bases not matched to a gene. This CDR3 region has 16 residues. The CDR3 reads CASSSRGQGAFGEQYF. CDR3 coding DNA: TGTGCCAGCAGCTCAAGGGGACAGGGCGCCTTTGGCGAGCAGTACTTC.

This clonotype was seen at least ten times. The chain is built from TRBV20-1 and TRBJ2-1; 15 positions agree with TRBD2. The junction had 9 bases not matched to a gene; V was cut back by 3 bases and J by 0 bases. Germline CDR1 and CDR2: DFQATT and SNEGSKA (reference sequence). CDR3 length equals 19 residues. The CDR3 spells CSASAGTSGGRSSYNEQFF. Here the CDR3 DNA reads TGCAGTGCTAGTGCCGGGACTAGCGGGGGGAGGAGCTCCTACAATGAGCAGTTCTTC.

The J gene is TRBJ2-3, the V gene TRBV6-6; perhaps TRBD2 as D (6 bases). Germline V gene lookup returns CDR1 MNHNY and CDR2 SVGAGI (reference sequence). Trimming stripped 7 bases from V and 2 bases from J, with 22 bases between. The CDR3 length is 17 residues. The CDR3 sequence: CASTETSSVISTDTQYF. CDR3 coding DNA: TGTGCCAGCACCGAAACCTCTAGCGTGATCTCCACAGATACGCAGTATTTT.

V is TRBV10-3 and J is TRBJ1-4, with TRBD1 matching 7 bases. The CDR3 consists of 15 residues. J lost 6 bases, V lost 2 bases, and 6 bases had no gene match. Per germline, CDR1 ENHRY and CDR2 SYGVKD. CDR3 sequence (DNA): TGTGCCATCAGTGAGGCCGGGACAGTTGATGAAAAACTGTTTTTT. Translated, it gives CAISEAGTVDEKLFF.

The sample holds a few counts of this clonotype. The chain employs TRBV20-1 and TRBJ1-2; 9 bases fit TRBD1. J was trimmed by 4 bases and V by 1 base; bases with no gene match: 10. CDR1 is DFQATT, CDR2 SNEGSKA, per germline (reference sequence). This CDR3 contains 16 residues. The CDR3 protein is CSARVPPGQGGYGYTF. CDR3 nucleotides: TGCAGTGCTAGAGTCCCTCCGGGACAGGGAGGCTATGGCTACACCTTC.

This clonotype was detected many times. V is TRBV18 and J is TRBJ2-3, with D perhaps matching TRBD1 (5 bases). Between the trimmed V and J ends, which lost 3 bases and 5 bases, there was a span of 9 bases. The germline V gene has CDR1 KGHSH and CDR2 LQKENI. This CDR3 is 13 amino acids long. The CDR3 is CASSPQGLDTQYF. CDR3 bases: TGTGCCAGCTCACCCCAGGGCTTAGATACGCAGTATTTT.

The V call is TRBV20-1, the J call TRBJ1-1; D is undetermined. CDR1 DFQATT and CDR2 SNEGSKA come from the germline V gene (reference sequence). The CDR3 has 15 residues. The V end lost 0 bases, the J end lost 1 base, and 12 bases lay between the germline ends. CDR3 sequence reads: CSARDQTVRNTEAFF. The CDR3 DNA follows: TGCAGTGCTAGAGACCAAACAGTGAGGAACACTGAAGCTTTCTTT.

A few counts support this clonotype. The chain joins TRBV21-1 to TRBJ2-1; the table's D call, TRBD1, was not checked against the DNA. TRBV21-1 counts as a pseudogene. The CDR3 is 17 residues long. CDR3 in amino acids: CASSNPRTGRSYNEQFF. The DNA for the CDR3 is TGTGCCAGCAGCAACCCACGGACAGGGCGGTCCTACAATGAGCAGTTCTTC.

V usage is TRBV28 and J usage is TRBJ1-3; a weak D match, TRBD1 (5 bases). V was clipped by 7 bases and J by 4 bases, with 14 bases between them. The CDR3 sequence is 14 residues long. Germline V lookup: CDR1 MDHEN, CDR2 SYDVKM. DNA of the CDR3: TGTGCCAGCACCCTCTGGGGGTACGGAAACACCATATATTTT. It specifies CASTLWGYGNTIYF.

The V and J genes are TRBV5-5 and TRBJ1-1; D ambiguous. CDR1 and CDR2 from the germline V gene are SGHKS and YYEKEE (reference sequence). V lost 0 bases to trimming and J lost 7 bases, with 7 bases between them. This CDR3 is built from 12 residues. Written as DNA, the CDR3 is TGTGCCAGCAGCTTGGGGTCGGGTGAAGCTTTCTTT. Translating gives CASSLGSGEAFF.

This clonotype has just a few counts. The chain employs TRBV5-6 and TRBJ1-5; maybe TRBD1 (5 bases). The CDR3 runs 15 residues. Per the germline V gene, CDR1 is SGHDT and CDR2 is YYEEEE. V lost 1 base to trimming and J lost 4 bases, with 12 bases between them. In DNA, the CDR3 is TGTGCCAGCAGCTTGCAGGGACCGATTAATCAGCCCCAGCATTTT. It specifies CASSLQGPINQPQHF.

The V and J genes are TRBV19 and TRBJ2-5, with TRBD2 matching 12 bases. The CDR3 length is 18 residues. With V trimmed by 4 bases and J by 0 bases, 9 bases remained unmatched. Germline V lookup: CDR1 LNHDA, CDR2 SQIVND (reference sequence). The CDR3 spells CASSRRATSGSYQETQYF. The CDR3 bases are TGTGCCAGTAGTAGGCGGGCGACTAGCGGGAGTTACCAAGAGACCCAGTACTTC.

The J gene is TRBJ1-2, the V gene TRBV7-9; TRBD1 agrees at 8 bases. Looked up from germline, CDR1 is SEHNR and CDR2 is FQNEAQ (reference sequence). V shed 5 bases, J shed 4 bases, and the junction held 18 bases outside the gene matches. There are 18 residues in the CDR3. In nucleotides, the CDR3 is TGTGCCAGCAGCCCCCCGTTGGGGTCAGGGGGCAAGATCTATGGCTACACCTTC. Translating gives CASSPPLGSGGKIYGYTF.